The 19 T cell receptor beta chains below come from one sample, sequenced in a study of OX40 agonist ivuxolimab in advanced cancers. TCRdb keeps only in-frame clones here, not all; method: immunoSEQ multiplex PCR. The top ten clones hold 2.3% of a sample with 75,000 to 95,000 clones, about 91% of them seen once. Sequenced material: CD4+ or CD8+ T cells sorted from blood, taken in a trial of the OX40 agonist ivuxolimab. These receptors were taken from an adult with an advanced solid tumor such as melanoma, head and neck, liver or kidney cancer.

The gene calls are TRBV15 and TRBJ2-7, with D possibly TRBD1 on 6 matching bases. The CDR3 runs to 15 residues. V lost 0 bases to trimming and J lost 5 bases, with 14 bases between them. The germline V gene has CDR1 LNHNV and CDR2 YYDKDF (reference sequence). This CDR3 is CATSRDDQGYHEQYF. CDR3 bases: TGTGCCACCAGCAGAGATGATCAGGGGTACCACGAGCAGTACTTC.

The CDR3 bases are TGTGCCTGGACTAGACAGGGGAGCAATCAGCCCCAGCATTTT. Its translation is CAWTRQGSNQPQHF. The rearrangement uses TRBV30 and TRBJ1-5, with 8 bases fitting TRBD1. J was trimmed by 1 base and V by 4 bases; bases with no gene match: 3. Germline V lookup: CDR1 GTSNPN, CDR2 SVGIG (reference sequence). CDR3 length: 14 amino acids.

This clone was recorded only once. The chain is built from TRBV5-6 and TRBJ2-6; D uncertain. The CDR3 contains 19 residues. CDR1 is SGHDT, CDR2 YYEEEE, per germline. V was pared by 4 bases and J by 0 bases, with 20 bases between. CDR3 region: CASSPGPPNTASGANVLTF. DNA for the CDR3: TGTGCCAGCAGCCCCGGACCTCCTAATACGGCCTCTGGGGCCAACGTCCTGACTTTC.

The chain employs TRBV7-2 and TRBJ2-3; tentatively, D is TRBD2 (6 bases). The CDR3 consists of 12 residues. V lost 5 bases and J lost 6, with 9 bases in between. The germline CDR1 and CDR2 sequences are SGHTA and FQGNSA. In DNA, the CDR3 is TGTGCCAGCAGCATTGGGGGGGATACGCAGTATTTT. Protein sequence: CASSIGGDTQYF.

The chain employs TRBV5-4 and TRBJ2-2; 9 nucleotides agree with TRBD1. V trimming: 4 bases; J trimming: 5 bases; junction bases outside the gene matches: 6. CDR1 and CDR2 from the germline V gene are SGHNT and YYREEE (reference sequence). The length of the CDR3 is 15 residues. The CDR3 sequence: CASSALQGATGELFF. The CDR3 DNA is TGTGCCAGCAGCGCCTTACAGGGGGCGACCGGGGAGCTGTTTTTT. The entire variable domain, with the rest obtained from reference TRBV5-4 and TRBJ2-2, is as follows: ETGVTQSPTHLIKTRGQQVTLRCSSQSGHNTVSWYQQALGQGPQFIFQYYREEENGRGNFPPRFSGLQFPNYSSELNVNALELDDSALYLCASSALQGATGELFFGEGSRLTVL.

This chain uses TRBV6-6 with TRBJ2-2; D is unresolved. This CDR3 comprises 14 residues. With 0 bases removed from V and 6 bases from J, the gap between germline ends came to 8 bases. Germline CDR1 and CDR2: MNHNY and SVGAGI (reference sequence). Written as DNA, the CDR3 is TGTGCCAGCAGTTACTCTGGGGTTGCCGGGGAGCTGTTTTTT. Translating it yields CASSYSGVAGELFF.

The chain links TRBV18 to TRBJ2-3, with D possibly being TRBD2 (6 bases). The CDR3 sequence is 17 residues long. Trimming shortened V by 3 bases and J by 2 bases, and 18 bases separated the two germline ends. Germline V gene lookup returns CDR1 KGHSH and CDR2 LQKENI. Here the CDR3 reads CASSPTPGTGYTDTQYF. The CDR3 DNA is TGTGCCAGCTCACCCACCCCCGGGACTGGGTACACAGATACGCAGTATTTT.

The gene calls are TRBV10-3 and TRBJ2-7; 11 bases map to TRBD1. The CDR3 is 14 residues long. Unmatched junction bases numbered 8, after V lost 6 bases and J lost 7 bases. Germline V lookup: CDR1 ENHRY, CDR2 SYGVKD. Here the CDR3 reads CAISGGTGGEEQYF. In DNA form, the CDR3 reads TGTGCCATCAGCGGAGGGACAGGGGGTGAGGAGCAGTACTTC.

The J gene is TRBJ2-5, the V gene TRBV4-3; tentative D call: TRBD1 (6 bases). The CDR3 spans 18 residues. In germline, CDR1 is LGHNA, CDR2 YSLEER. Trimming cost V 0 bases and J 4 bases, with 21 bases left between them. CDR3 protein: CASSQDLTGQSRGETQYF. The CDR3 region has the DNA TGCGCCAGCAGCCAAGATCTGACAGGCCAGAGTCGGGGAGAGACCCAGTACTTC.

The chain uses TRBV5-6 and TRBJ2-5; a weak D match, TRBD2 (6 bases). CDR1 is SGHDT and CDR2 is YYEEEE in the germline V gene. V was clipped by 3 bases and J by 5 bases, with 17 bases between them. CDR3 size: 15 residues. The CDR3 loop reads CASSSAGSYGETQYF. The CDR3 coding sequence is TGTGCCAGCAGCTCGGCGGGGTCCTACGGTGAGACCCAGTACTTC. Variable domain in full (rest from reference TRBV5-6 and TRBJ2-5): DAGVTQSPTHLIKTRGQQVTLRCSPKSGHDTVSWYQQALGQGPQFIFQYYEEEERQRGNFPDRFSGHQFPNYSSELNVNALLLGDSALYLCASSSAGSYGETQYFGPGTRLLVL.

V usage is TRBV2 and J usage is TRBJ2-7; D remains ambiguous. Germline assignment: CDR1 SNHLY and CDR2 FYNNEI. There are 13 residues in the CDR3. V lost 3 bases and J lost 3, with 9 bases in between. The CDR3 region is CASSEPFHYEQYF. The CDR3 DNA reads TGTGCCAGCAGTGAGCCGTTTCACTACGAGCAGTACTTC. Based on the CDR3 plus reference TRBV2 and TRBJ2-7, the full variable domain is EPEVTQTPSHQVTQMGQEVILRCVPISNHLYFYWYRQILGQKVEFLVSFYNNEISEKSEIFDDQFSVERPDGSNFTLKIRSTKLEDSAMYFCASSEPFHYEQYFGPGTRLTVT.

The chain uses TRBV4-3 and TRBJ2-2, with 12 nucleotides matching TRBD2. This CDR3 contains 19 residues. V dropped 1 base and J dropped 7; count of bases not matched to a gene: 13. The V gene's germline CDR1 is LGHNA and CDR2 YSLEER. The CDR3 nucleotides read TGCGCCAGCAGCCAAGGAGACCCTCTAGCGGGAGGGCCGTTCGGGGAGCTGTTTTTT. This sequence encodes CASSQGDPLAGGPFGELFF.

The CDR3 DNA reads as TGCAGCGTTGAAGTTGGACTGGGGGTTCGCTACACCTTC. It is translated as CSVEVGLGVRYTF. The chain has TRBV29-1 and TRBJ1-2; D perhaps matches TRBD1 (5 bases). The CDR3 length is 13 residues. CDR1 SQVTM and CDR2 ANQGSEA come from the germline V gene. Trimming removed 1 base at V and 9 bases at J, with 15 bases between.

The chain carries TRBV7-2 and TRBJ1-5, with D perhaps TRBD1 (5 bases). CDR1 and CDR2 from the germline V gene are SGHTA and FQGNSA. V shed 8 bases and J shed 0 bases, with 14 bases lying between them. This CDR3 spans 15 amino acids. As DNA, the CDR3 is TGTGCCAGCCACCCAGGTGGGGCTAGCAATCAGCCCCAGCATTTT. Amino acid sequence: CASHPGGASNQPQHF.

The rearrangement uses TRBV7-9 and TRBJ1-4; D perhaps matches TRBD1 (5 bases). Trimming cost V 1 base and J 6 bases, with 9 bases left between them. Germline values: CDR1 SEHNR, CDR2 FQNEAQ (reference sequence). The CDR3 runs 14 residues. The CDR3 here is CASSLGGTYEKLFF. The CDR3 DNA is TGTGCCAGCAGCTTAGGGGGCACCTATGAAAAACTGTTTTTT. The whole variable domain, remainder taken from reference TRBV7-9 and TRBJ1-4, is DTGVSQNPRHKITKRGQNVTFRCDPISEHNRLYWYRQTLGQGPEFLTYFQNEAQLEKSRLLSDRFSAERPKGSFSTLEIQRTEQGDSAMYLCASSLGGTYEKLFFGSGTQLSVL.

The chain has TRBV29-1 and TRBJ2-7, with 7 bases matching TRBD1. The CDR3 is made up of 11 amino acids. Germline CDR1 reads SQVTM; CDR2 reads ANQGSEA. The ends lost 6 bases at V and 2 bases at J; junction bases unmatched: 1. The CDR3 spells CSVTGTYEQYF. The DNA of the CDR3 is TGCAGCGTGACAGGGACCTACGAGCAGTACTTC.

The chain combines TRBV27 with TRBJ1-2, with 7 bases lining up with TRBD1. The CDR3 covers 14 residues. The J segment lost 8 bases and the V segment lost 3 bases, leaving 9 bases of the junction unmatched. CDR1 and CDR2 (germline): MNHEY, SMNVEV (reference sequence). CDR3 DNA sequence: TGTGCCAGCAGTTTTTATGAGGGGGCGAAGGGCTACACCTTC. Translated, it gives CASSFYEGAKGYTF.

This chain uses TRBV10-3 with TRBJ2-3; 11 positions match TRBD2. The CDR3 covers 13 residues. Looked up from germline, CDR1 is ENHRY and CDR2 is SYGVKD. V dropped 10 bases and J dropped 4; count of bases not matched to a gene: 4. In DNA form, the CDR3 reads TGTGCCACTCTAGCGGGAGGTGCAGATACGCAGTATTTT. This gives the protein CATLAGGADTQYF.

CDR3 residues: CAWSEVETQYF. In nucleotides, the CDR3 is TGTGCCTGGAGTGAGGTTGAGACCCAGTACTTC. The chain combines TRBV30 with TRBJ2-5, with no clear D. The CDR3 sequence is 11 residues long. Trimming took 1 base from V and 5 from J, leaving 5 bases between them. From germline, CDR1 is GTSNPN and CDR2 SVGIG (reference sequence).